This T cell receptor beta chain was documented in a study of cytomegalovirus exposure and HLA in healthy donors. Findings and limits, study-wide: A classifier reportedly called cytomegalovirus status with high sensitivity and specificity. One variant, a missense change in DCLRE1C, was linked in a later analysis to TCR beta V- and J-gene trimming. The study flagged roughly 150 TCR beta chains as cytomegalovirus-associated. Most sequenced TCRs were rare (though some public TCRs occurred in many donors).

The PCR had 60 Vbeta and 13 Jbeta primers. Sequencing was performed with immunoSEQ multiplex PCR; in TCRdb, only in-frame clones are kept and a portion is missing. The sample shows 97,000 or so clones, around 80% of them seen only once. Comment on this clone: Its specificity is unknown.

The CDR3 consists of 15 residues. CDR1 MNHEY and CDR2 SVGAGI come from the germline V gene. The germline V and J ends were trimmed by 1 base and 0 bases, with 6 bases remaining between them. The V and J genes are TRBV6-5 and TRBJ2-2; D is unresolved. The TCR was taken from a middle-aged man in good health and CMV-seronegative. Sequenced input: PBMCs. CDR3 in amino acids: CASSYLASNTGELFF. In DNA, the CDR3 is TGTGCCAGCAGTTACTTGGCCTCGAACACCGGGGAGCTGTTTTTT.